Presented here are 10 T cell receptor beta chains from one specimen sequenced in a study of blood T cell repertoires in COVID-19. Here immunoSEQ multiplex PCR was the method, and the copy in TCRdb shows in-frame clones only, minus some. The sample lists approximately 91,000 clones, roughly 80% occurring once. The sample comprised peripheral blood. All receptors derive from a human donor in a cohort sampled during active COVID-19.

The CDR3 region is CASSPQGRNTEAFF. CDR3 in DNA: TGTGCCAGCAGTCCTCAGGGGAGGAACACTGAAGCTTTCTTT. The J gene is TRBJ1-1, the V gene TRBV2; a possible D gene is TRBD1 (6 bases). V dropped 5 bases and J dropped 1 base, with 11 bases sitting between them. The germline CDR1 and CDR2 sequences are SNHLY and FYNNEI. The CDR3 runs to 14 residues.

The chain is built from TRBV5-5 and TRBJ1-2; 8 bases map to TRBD1. Germline assignment: CDR1 SGHKS and CDR2 YYEKEE (reference sequence). The CDR3 is made up of 13 amino acids. J lost 7 bases, V lost 1 base, and 3 bases had no gene match. This chain's CDR3 is CASSLTGGGGYTF. DNA of the CDR3: TGTGCCAGCAGCTTGACAGGGGGAGGTGGCTACACCTTC.

The J gene is TRBJ2-7, the V gene TRBV3-1 (or the pseudogene TRBV3-2); 13 bases are shared with TRBD2. Looked up from germline, CDR1 is LGHDT and CDR2 is YNNKEL (reference sequence). The CDR3 sequence is 16 residues long. The ends lost 1 base at V and 4 bases at J; junction bases unmatched: 4. The CDR3 nucleotides read TGTGCCAGCAGCCAAGGACTAGCGGGAGGACCTTACGAGCAGTACTTC. Translation gives CASSQGLAGGPYEQYF.

The chain couples TRBV7-9 to TRBJ2-7; D not resolved. CDR3 length equals 13 residues. Trimming shortened V by 2 bases and J by 3 bases, and 8 bases separated the two germline ends. CDR1 and CDR2 from the germline V gene are SEHNR and FQNEAQ (reference sequence). The CDR3 region has the DNA TGTGCCAGCAGCTTATCACAGAACTACGAGCAGTACTTC. This gives the protein CASSLSQNYEQYF.

CDR3: CASSEGTGDTGELFF. The CDR3 DNA is TGTGCCAGCAGTGAAGGGACAGGGGACACCGGGGAGCTGTTTTTT. This chain connects TRBV6-1 to TRBJ2-2, with 9 nucleotides matching TRBD1. There are 15 residues in the CDR3. V lost 1 base, J lost 3 bases, and 0 bases stayed unmatched. In germline, CDR1 is MNHNS, CDR2 SASEGT.

The chain carries TRBV5-6 and TRBJ2-5; D gene uncertain. The CDR3 spans 12 residues. Between the trimmed V and J ends, which lost 1 base and 2 bases, there was a span of 3 bases. Germline lookup yields CDR1 SGHDT and CDR2 YYEEEE. DNA for the CDR3: TGTGCCAGCAGCTTGCCTCAAGAGACCCAGTACTTC. This translates into CASSLPQETQYF.

The rearrangement uses TRBV19 and TRBJ2-7; maybe TRBD1 (6 bases). The CDR3 contains 14 residues. Trimming removed 7 bases at V and 6 bases at J, with 19 bases between. The germline gives CDR1 LNHDA, CDR2 SQIVND (reference sequence). CDR3 sequence: CASTQTIQGFEQYF. In nucleotides, the CDR3 is TGTGCCAGTACCCAAACGATACAGGGTTTCGAGCAGTACTTC. Complete variable domain (other parts from reference TRBV19 and TRBJ2-7): DGGITQSPKYLFRKEGQNVTLSCEQNLNHDAMYWYRQDPGQGLRLIYYSQIVNDFQKGDIAEGYSVSREKKESFPLTVTSAQKNPTAFYLCASTQTIQGFEQYFGPGTRLTVT.

The chain uses TRBV19 and TRBJ1-3; perhaps TRBD1 as D (6 bases). The CDR3 runs to 15 residues. V lost 5 bases and J 0 bases, leaving 11 bases between the germline ends. CDR1 is LNHDA, CDR2 SQIVND, per germline (reference sequence). CDR3 coding DNA: TGTGCCAGTAGTGCCCTGACAGGCTCTGGAAACACCATATATTTT. It yields the protein CASSALTGSGNTIYF. The full variable domain, with the rest looked up from reference TRBV19 and TRBJ1-3, is DGGITQSPKYLFRKEGQNVTLSCEQNLNHDAMYWYRQDPGQGLRLIYYSQIVNDFQKGDIAEGYSVSREKKESFPLTVTSAQKNPTAFYLCASSALTGSGNTIYFGEGSWLTVV.

The chain recombines TRBV7-9 with TRBJ2-5; tentatively, D is TRBD1 (5 bases). Germline V gives CDR1 SEHNR, CDR2 FQNEAQ (reference sequence). The CDR3 length is 14 residues. V shed 4 bases and J shed 4 bases, with 13 bases lying between them. CDR3 loop: CASSWGRSGETQYF. CDR3 bases: TGTGCCAGCAGCTGGGGCAGGTCGGGAGAGACCCAGTACTTC.

The chain has TRBV7-3 and TRBJ2-7; D may be TRBD2 (6 bases). This CDR3 has 13 residues. Trimming removed 5 bases from V and 5 bases from J, with 13 bases in between. Germline CDR1 is SGHTA and CDR2 is FQGTGA. The CDR3 coding sequence is TGTGCCAGCAGCCCAGCGACGGGAGACGAGCAGTACTTC. Residues: CASSPATGDEQYF.